Below, one TCR beta chain is given with its context. This entry comes from a study of blood T cell repertoires in COVID-19. Trimming stripped 7 bases from V and 1 base from J, with 10 bases between. Germline assignment: CDR1 MNHEY and CDR2 SVGAGI. The CDR3 extends over 13 amino acids. Authors' data handling: The assay estimated nucleated cells by amplifying reference gene primers. The method was immunoSEQ multiplex PCR; TCRdb's version includes in-frame clones alone and lacks a portion of them. V and J calls and clone size follow that table, whereas D and trimming were derived from the DNA. The sample consists of 270,000 or so clones, 80% to 90% of them appearing once.

This sequence originates from a woman aged 50 to 65 who had been exposed to COVID-19. Sequenced material: PBMCs or T cells enriched from blood (not recorded which). This chain joins TRBV6-5 and TRBJ1-1; tentatively, D is TRBD1 (5 bases). CDR3 sequence: CASNTGKNTEAFF. CDR3 DNA sequence: TGTGCCAGCAATACAGGCAAGAACACTGAAGCTTTCTTT.